This T cell receptor beta chain is drawn from a study of Graves' ophthalmopathy and Graves' hyperthyroidism. Newly diagnosed hyperthyroidism donors, aged 18 to 65, duration under 2 months. Symptoms, serum thyroxine and TRAb, thyroid ultrasound, and orbital computed tomography formed the diagnostic basis. Out of about 11 ml of fresh peripheral blood, PBMCs were obtained. For repertoire sequencing, the TCR beta CDR3 regions were amplified from RNA transcripts. The first round was an RT-PCR with HTBI primers, and the second round was a multiplex PCR. TCRdb fed the multiplex PCR reads into MiXCR, producing one record per CDR3 protein. The data hold a few hundred thousand distinct CDR3 sequences, with about 17% observed a single time. The V gene's germline CDR1 is MNHEY and CDR2 SMNVEV (reference sequence). This CDR3 region has 12 residues. V was clipped by 9 bases and J by 5 bases, with 13 bases between them.

This clonotype has ten or more counts. The chain is built from TRBV27 and TRBJ1-2, with D maybe TRBD1 (6 bases). The source material was peripheral blood. The TCR sequence derives from an adult woman with stable Graves' hyperthyroidism. This chain's CDR3 is CASTGPPYGYTF. CDR3 sequence (DNA): TGTGCCAGTACAGGGCCTCCTTATGGCTACACCTTC.